This T cell receptor (beta chain) was retrieved from a study of blood T cell dynamics during melanoma immunotherapy. This CDR3 spans 10 amino acids. V lost 8 bases to trimming and J lost 7 bases, with 8 bases between them. Looked up from germline, CDR1 is MNHNY and CDR2 is SVGAGI (reference sequence). A fixed DNA input of around 0.35 ug was used per bulk PBMC sample. Generated by immunoSEQ multiplex PCR, the TCRdb table keeps only in-frame clones and is missing some. The sample gives nearly 25,000 clones, around 88% of which show up once; 3.5% to 6% is in the top ten. Study-level findings and limits: It remained unknown if the driving T cell clones were melanoma-specific.

Time point: pre-treatment baseline. No patient had earlier systemic cancer treatment, concurrent immunosuppressants, or another active cancer. In its sample, this clone was seen once. Its antigen is not identified. The TCR was taken from a human donor with melanoma. Sequences were derived from blood, sampled from a patient treated with checkpoint blockade. V usage is TRBV6-6 and J usage is TRBJ2-5; TRBD2 might be the D (5 bases). The chain's CDR3 is CASGGGTQYF. CDR3 DNA: TGTGCCAGCGGAGGAGGGACCCAGTACTTC.